This T cell receptor (beta chain) stems from a study of T cell responses to AZD1222 COVID-19 vaccine. Study findings and constraints: Across the whole spike, CD4 TCRs peaked at regions 160-218 and 743-854. The number of AZD1222 recipients seropositive at baseline was only six. Spike-specific TCRs gained breadth and depth after people received two AZD1222 doses.

CDR1 and CDR2 (germline): SGHRS, YFSETQ. The CDR3 is 16 amino acids. Trimming stripped 3 bases from V and 8 bases from J, with 23 bases between. With respect to this clone: Its antigen is not known.

TCRdb's copy holds only in-frame clones and misses some; the assay was immunoSEQ multiplex PCR. The sample has 150,000 or so clones; 90% to 95% are singletons. The clonotype comes from an adult in good health. The chain recombines TRBV5-1 with TRBJ1-2, with TRBD1 as a possible D gene (6 bases). The sequencing here drew on peripheral blood, taken on day 0 of AZD1222 vaccination. CDR3 amino acids: CASSSTQGPTAGGYTF. CDR3 DNA: TGCGCCAGCAGCTCGACACAGGGTCCCACTGCCGGGGGCTACACCTTC.